The 15 T cell receptor beta chains in this list originate from one sample, sequenced in a study of shared clonotypes between healthy human individuals. Only in-frame clones appear in the TCRdb table, and some are missing; sequencing was by immunoSEQ multiplex PCR. The table includes roughly 2,000,000 clones, about 94% detected once. Terminally differentiated effector memory CD45RA+ cells were excluded from the naive CD8 cells, which were CD45RO-negative and positively selected for CCR7. The sequenced sample was naive CD8+ T cells sorted from blood. The source is a young man in good health.

The rearrangement links TRBV5-4 to TRBJ2-7; maybe TRBD1 (6 bases). The V gene lost 4 bases and the J gene lost 2 bases, with 13 bases spanning the gap. This CDR3 has 14 amino acids. The germline gives CDR1 SGHNT, CDR2 YYREEE (reference sequence). The CDR3 DNA follows: TGTGCCAGCAGCCTGCAGGGGCCGACCTACGAGCAGTACTTC. It encodes CASSLQGPTYEQYF.

The chain uses TRBV27 and TRBJ2-2; TRBD1 is a possible D gene (5 bases). The ends were cut back, 7 bases at V and 5 bases at J, with 14 bases in the middle. CDR3 length: 14 residues. The germline V gene has CDR1 MNHEY and CDR2 SMNVEV (reference sequence). The CDR3 nucleotides read TGTGCCAGCACTTGGGGCAGCAGAACCGGGGAGCTGTTTTTT. This gives the protein CASTWGSRTGELFF.

The V and J genes are TRBV4-3 and TRBJ2-1; D not certain. Germline loops: CDR1 LGHNA, CDR2 YSLEER. The CDR3 spans 14 residues. The germline V and J ends were trimmed by 0 bases and 10 bases, with 13 bases remaining between them. CDR3 protein: CASSQDYSSDEQFF. CDR3 coding DNA: TGCGCCAGCAGCCAAGATTACTCGTCAGACGAGCAGTTCTTC.

The rearrangement joins TRBV10-2 to TRBJ2-2; D ambiguous. This CDR3 contains 12 residues. Germline V CDR1 and CDR2: WSHSY, SAAADI. V was pared by 10 bases and J by 4 bases, with 10 bases between. The CDR3 DNA reads TGCGCCATGGGGTCAGTCACCGGGGAGCTGTTTTTT. Protein: CAMGSVTGELFF.

The V gene is TRBV10-2, the J gene TRBJ2-7; D remains unclear. Germline V gene sequence: CDR1 WSHSY, CDR2 SAAADI. The length of the CDR3 is 14 residues. The ends were cut back, 3 bases at V and 6 bases at J, with 15 bases in the middle. CDR3 loop: CASSELGFSGEQYF. The CDR3 DNA is TGCGCCAGCAGTGAATTGGGGTTCTCAGGCGAGCAGTACTTC.

As regards this clone: Other DNA sequences within the sample encode an identical CDR3. This chain connects TRBV7-9 to TRBJ1-2; D gene unclear. This CDR3 spans 12 amino acids. Germline V gene data show CDR1 as SEHNR and CDR2 as FQNEAQ (reference sequence). Deletions cut 1 base from V and 4 bases from J, with 4 bases between. The CDR3 DNA reads as TGTGCCAGCAGCTTAGACACCTATGGCTACACCTTC. It is translated as CASSLDTYGYTF.

Regarding this clone: Within the sample, other DNA sequences also encode this same CDR3. CDR3: CASSETGGSYEQYF. CDR3 in DNA: TGTGCCAGCAGCGAGACAGGCGGCTCCTACGAGCAGTACTTC. The chain carries TRBV28 and TRBJ2-7, with a possible D match to TRBD1 (6 bases). V dropped 6 bases and J dropped 0 bases, with 12 bases sitting between them. The CDR3 is 14 amino acids. In germline, CDR1 is MDHEN, CDR2 SYDVKM. Full variable domain (outside the CDR3, taken from reference TRBV28 and TRBJ2-7): DVKVTQSSRYLVKRTGEKVFLECVQDMDHENMFWYRQDPGLGLRLIYFSYDVKMKEKGDIPEGYSVSREKKERFSLILESASTNQTSMYLCASSETGGSYEQYFGPGTRLTVT.

The rearrangement uses TRBV27 and TRBJ2-3, with TRBD2 as a possible D gene (6 bases). Germline lookup yields CDR1 MNHEY and CDR2 SMNVEV (reference sequence). The CDR3 loop spans 10 amino acids. V shed 8 bases and J shed 6 bases, with 6 bases lying between them. CDR3 sequence reads: CASAGDTQYF. The CDR3 nucleotides are TGTGCCAGCGCGGGGGATACGCAGTATTTT.

CDR3 residues: CASSSLSRDRGPDPYGYTF. CDR3 nucleotide sequence: TGTGCCAGCAGTTCGCTTTCCCGGGACAGGGGACCTGACCCATATGGCTACACCTTC. The rearrangement uses TRBV27 and TRBJ1-2; TRBD1 agrees at 10 bases. The CDR3 is 19 residues long. Germline assignment: CDR1 MNHEY and CDR2 SMNVEV (reference sequence). V lost 4 bases to trimming and J lost 5 bases; unmatched junction nucleotides: 19.

About this clone itself: This same CDR3 is encoded by further DNA sequences in the sample. This chain joins TRBV4-3 and TRBJ2-1; TRBD2 matches at 10 bases. The CDR3 length is 15 residues. Looked up from germline, CDR1 is LGHNA and CDR2 is YSLEER. V gave up 3 bases and J gave up 7 bases; unmatched junction bases: 6. The CDR3 DNA is TGCGCCAGCAGCCAGGGGCTAGCGGGAGCAAATGAGCAGTTCTTC. It yields the protein CASSQGLAGANEQFF.

The rearrangement joins TRBV4-1 to TRBJ2-1; D unclear. From germline, CDR1 is MGHRA and CDR2 YSYEKL. This CDR3 region has 17 residues. Trimming took off 1 base at V and 1 base at J, with 14 bases between the two ends. The DNA of the CDR3 is TGCGCCAGCAGCCAAGTGTCTGTAGGCTATTCCTACAATGAGCAGTTCTTC. As protein: CASSQVSVGYSYNEQFF.

This clone came up once. This chain links TRBV6-1 with TRBJ2-7; unclear D gene. The CDR3 has 14 amino acids. Trimming shortened V by 10 bases and J by 0 bases, and 16 bases separated the two germline ends. Germline V lookup: CDR1 MNHNS, CDR2 SASEGT. The CDR3 bases are TGTGCCATCAATTGGGCGGATAGCTCCTACGAGCAGTACTTC. Amino acid sequence: CAINWADSSYEQYF.

As regards this clone: Other DNA sequences in the same sample also yield this CDR3. This chain connects TRBV9 to TRBJ2-7, with TRBD1 matching 7 bases. Germline CDR1 is SGDLS and CDR2 is YYNGEE. With 3 bases clipped from V and 0 bases from J, the junction kept 0 bases outside the gene matches. This CDR3 is built from 13 residues. The CDR3 DNA reads TGTGCCAGCAGCGGGGACAGCTCCTACGAGCAGTACTTC. It translates to CASSGDSSYEQYF.

This chain uses TRBV9 with TRBJ2-7; 12 bases agree with TRBD2. CDR1 is SGDLS and CDR2 is YYNGEE in the germline V gene. The CDR3 is 16 amino acids. After removal of 3 bases from V and 4 bases from J, the junction contained 8 bases not matched to a gene. The CDR3 nucleotides are TGTGCCAGCAGCGACTCCGCGACTAGCGGGGGATACGAGCAGTACTTC. This codes for CASSDSATSGGYEQYF.

The genes are TRBV19 and TRBJ2-5, with TRBD2 identical over 11 bases. This CDR3 region has 15 residues. Germline CDR1 reads LNHDA; CDR2 reads SQIVND (reference sequence). V trimming: 4 bases; J trimming: 0 bases; junction bases outside the gene matches: 1. The CDR3 is CASSKGLADQETQYF. The CDR3 nucleotides read TGTGCCAGTAGTAAGGGACTAGCGGACCAAGAGACCCAGTACTTC.